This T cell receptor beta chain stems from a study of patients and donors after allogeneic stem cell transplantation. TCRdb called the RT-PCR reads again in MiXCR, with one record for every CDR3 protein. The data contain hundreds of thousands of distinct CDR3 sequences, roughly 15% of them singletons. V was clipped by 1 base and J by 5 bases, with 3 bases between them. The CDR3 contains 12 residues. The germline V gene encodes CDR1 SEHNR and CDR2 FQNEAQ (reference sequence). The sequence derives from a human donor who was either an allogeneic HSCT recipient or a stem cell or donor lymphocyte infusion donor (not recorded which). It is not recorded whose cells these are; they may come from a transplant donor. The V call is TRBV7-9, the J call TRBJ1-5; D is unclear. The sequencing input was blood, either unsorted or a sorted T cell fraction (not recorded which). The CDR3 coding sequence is TGTGCCAGCAGCTTAGTAGATCAGCCCCAGCATTTT. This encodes CASSLVDQPQHF.